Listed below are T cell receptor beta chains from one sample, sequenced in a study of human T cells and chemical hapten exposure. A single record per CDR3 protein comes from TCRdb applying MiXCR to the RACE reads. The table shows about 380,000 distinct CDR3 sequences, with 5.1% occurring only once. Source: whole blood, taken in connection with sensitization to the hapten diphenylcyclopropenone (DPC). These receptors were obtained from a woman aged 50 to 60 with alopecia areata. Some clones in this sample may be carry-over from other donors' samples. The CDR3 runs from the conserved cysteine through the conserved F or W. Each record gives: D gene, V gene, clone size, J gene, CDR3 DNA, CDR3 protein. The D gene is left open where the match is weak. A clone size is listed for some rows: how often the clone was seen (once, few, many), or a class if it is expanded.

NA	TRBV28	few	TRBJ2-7	TGTGCCAGCAGCCCCCAAAGGGGGGCCTCCGAGCAGTACTTC	CASSPQRGASEQYF
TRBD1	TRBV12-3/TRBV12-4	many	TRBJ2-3	TGTGCCAGCAGTTTAGCCGTTGGACAGGGTACAGATACGCAGTATTTT	CASSLAVGQGTDTQYF
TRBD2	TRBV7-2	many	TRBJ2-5	TGTGCCAGCAGCACGGGACTAGCGGGAGTAGAGACCCAGTACTTC	CASSTGLAGVETQYF
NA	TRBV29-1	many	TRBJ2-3	TGCAGCGTTGAAGCCACAGATACGCAGTATTTT	CSVEATDTQYF
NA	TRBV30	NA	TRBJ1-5	TGTGCCTGGAGTGTGGAGGGAGGCAATCAGCCCCAGCATTTT	CAWSVEGGNQPQHF
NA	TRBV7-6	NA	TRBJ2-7	TGTGCCAGCACCGATCGTGGGGGGAGAATATACGAGCAGTACTTC	CASTDRGGRIYEQYF
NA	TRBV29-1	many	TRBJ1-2	TGCAGCGTTGAAGCCGGGGTTATGGGAGTTGGCTACACCTTC	CSVEAGVMGVGYTF
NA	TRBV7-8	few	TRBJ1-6	TGTGCCAGCAGCTTGTTGGAGGGGACTTCACCCCTCCACTTT	CASSLLEGTSPLHF
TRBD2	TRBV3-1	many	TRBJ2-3	TGTGCCAGCAGCCAAGGGCCAGCGGGGCATACAGATACGCAGTATTTT	CASSQGPAGHTDTQYF
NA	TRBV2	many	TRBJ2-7	TGTGCCAGCGCCTTTTTAGGGTACGAGCAGTACTTC	CASAFLGYEQYF
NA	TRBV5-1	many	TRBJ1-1	TGCGCCAGCAGCTTATACTCTTCCGGGACAACTGAAGCTTTCTTT	CASSLYSSGTTEAFF
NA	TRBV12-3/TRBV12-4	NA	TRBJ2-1	TGTGCCAGCAGGGGCCCGGTGGGGGCCTCCTACAATGAGCAGTTCTTC	CASRGPVGASYNEQFF
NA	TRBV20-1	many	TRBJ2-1	TGCAGTGCCACCTACCTGGGGGCCACTCCCCCAGAGCAGTTCTTC	CSATYLGATPPEQFF
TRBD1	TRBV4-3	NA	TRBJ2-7	TGCGCCAGCAGCCAGGATCCGGGACAGTACTACGAGCAGTACTTC	CASSQDPGQYYEQYF
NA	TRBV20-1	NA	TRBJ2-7	TGCAGTGCTAGAGTCCTCCGGACCTACGTTGAGCAGTACTTC	CSARVLRTYVEQYF
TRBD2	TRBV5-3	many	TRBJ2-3	TGTGCCAGAAGCCCAACAGGGAGGCTAGCGGGGAGCACAGATACGCAGTATTTT	CARSPTGRLAGSTDTQYF
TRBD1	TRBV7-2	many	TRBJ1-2	TGTGCCAGCAGCTTAGGAGGGGGCGGCTATGGCTACACCTTC	CASSLGGGGYGYTF
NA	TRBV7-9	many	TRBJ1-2	TGTGCCAGCAGCACCAGACAGAGTAACTATGGCTACACCTTC	CASSTRQSNYGYTF
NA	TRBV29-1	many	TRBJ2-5	TGCAGCGTTCGGCGGGACCGAGAAACCCAGTACTTC	CSVRRDRETQYF
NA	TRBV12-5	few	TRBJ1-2	TGTGCTAGTGCCTCCTCATATGGCTACACCTTC	CASASSYGYTF
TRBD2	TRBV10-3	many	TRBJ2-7	TGTGCCATCAGTGAGCAACTAGCGGGGGGATACGAGCAGTACTTC	CAISEQLAGGYEQYF
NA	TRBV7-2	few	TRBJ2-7	TGTGCCAGCAGCTTAGGGCCCGGTGACGAGCAGTACTTC	CASSLGPGDEQYF
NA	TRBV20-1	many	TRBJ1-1	TGCAGTGCAACAGGGAGGAAGAACACTGAAGCTTTCTTT	CSATGRKNTEAFF
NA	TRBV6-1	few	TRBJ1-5	TGTGCCAGCAGTGAGAGGGTCTTCAATCAGCCCCAGCATTTT	CASSERVFNQPQHF
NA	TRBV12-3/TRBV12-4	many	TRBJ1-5	TGTGCCAGCAGTCCCGGGGGGCCCTTTGGAGGGGGCCAGCATTTT	CASSPGGPFGGGQHF
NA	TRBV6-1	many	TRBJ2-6	TGTGCCAGCATCCCTCGGAAGGGCAGGGACCTTTCGGGGGCCAACGTCCTGACTTTC	CASIPRKGRDLSGANVLTF
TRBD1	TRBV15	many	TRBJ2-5	TGTGCCACCAGCACAGGACAGGAAGAGACCCAGTACTTC	CATSTGQEETQYF
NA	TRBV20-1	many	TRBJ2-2	TGCAGTGCTAGAGTTGACAGCGCCGGGGAGCTGTTTTTT	CSARVDSAGELFF
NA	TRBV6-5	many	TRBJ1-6	TGTGCCAGCCGGTTCCGGGGCGGCCCGAATTCACCCCTCCACTTT	CASRFRGGPNSPLHF
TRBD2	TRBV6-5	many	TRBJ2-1	TGTGCCACTGGACTAGCGGGAGCCAATGAGCAGTTCTTC	CATGLAGANEQFF
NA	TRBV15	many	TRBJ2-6	TGTGCCACCAGCAGAGACGGCTCTAACTCTGGGGCCAACGTCCTGACTTTC	CATSRDGSNSGANVLTF
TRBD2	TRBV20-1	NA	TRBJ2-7	TGCAGTGCTTCTAGCGGGAGTTTAGCGGGAGTCTACGAGCAGTACTTC	CSASSGSLAGVYEQYF
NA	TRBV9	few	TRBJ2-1	TGTGCCAGCAGCGCCCATGGTAGCAGCGGATATGAGCAGTTCTTC	CASSAHGSSGYEQFF
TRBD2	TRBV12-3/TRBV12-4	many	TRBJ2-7	TGTGCCAGCTCCACTAGCGGGAGCTCCTACGAGCAGTACTTC	CASSTSGSSYEQYF
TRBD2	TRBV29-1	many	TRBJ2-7	TGCAGCGTGGGACTAGCGGGAACCTACGAGCAGTACTTC	CSVGLAGTYEQYF
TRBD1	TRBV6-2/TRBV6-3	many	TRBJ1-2	TGTGCCAGCGCCTCTGACAGGGGGCCACTCATTAACTATGGCTACACCTTC	CASASDRGPLINYGYTF
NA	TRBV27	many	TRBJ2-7	TGTGCCAGCAGTTCCTCTTCCGGGACTAGGGGGCCTGAGGAGCAGTACTTC	CASSSSSGTRGPEEQYF
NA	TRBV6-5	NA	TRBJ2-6	TGTGCCAGCAGTCCTGCGGGGGCGAGCTCTGGGGCCAACGTCCTGACTTTC	CASSPAGASSGANVLTF
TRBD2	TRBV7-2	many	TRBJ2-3	TGTGCCAGCATCAATAGCGGGAGGCCCACAGATACGCAGTATTTT	CASINSGRPTDTQYF
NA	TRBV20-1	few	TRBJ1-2	TGCAGTGCCCGTCGGGGAGGGGATGGCTACACCTTC	CSARRGGDGYTF
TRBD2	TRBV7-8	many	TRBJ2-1	TGTGCCAGCACCACCGGACTAGCGGGAGGGAGCTCCTACAATGAGCAGTTCTTC	CASTTGLAGGSSYNEQFF
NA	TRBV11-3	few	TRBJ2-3	TGTGCCAGCAGCTTACGACCGCTTTCTACGCAGTATTTT	CASSLRPLSTQYF
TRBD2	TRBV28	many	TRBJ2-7	TGTGCCAGCAGCCCCGGGGCTAGCGGGACTTACGAGCAGTACTTC	CASSPGASGTYEQYF
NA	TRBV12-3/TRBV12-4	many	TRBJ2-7	TGTGCCAGCAGTTGGGGTCCCACCTACGAGCAGTACTTC	CASSWGPTYEQYF
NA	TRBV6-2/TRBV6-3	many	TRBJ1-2	TGTGCCAGCAGTTACTCGCTGACTAACTATGGCTACACCTTC	CASSYSLTNYGYTF
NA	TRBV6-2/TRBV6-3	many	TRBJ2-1	TGTGCCAGCATTCCGGGGCTTGGGAATGAGCAGTTCTTC	CASIPGLGNEQFF
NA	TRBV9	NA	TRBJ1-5	TGTGCCAGCAGCCCTTCGGGGGCCCCGGGAAGCAATCAGCCCCAGCATTTT	CASSPSGAPGSNQPQHF
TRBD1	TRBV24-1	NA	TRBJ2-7	TGTGCCACCAGTGACAACACAGGGGAGCCCTACGAGCAGTACTTC	CATSDNTGEPYEQYF
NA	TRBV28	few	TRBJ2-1	TGTGCCACCAAACCTAGCAGTAACAATGAGCAGTTCTTC	CATKPSSNNEQFF
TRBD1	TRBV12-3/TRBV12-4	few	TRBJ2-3	TGTGCCAGCAGTTTAGTGACAGGGCAAGATACGCAGTATTTT	CASSLVTGQDTQYF
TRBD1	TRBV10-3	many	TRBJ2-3	TGTGCCACTTTGTCCGGACAGGGCACAGATACGCAGTATTTT	CATLSGQGTDTQYF
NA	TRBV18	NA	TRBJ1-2	TGTGCCAGCTCACCTGGCAGGTATAACTATGGCTACACCTTC	CASSPGRYNYGYTF
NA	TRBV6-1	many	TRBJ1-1	TGTGCCAGCAGCCCCAACTCCAGAAGCTACTATGCGGTCACTGAAGCTTTCTTT	CASSPNSRSYYAVTEAFF
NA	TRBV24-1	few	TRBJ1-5	TGTGCCACCGGCAATCGGGGCAATCAGCCCCAGCATTTT	CATGNRGNQPQHF
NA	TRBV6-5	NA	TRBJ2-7	TGTGCCAGCAGTTACGGAGTGGGACTCTACGAGCAGTACTTC	CASSYGVGLYEQYF